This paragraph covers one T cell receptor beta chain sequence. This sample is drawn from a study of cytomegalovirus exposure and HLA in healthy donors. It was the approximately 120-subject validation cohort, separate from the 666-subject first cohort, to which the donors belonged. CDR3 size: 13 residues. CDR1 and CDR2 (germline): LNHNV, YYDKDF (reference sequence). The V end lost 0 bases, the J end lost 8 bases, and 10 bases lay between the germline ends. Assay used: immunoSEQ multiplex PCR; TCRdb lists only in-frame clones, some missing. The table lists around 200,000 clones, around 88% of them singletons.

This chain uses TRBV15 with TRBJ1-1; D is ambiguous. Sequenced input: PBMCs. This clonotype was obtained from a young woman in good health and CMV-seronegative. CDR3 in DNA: TGTGCCACCAGCAGAGATCGGGGTTACGAAGCTTTCTTT. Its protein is CATSRDRGYEAFF.